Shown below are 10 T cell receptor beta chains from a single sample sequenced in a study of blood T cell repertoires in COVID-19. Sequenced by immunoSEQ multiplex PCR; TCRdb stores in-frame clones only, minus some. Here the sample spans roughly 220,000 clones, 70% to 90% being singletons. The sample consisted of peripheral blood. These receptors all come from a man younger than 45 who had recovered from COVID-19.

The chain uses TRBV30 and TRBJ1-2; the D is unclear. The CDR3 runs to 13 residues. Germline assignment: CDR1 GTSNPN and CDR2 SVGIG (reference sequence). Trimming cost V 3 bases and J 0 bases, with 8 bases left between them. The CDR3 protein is CAWSFTTNYGYTF. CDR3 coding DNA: TGTGCCTGGAGCTTTACAACTAACTATGGCTACACCTTC. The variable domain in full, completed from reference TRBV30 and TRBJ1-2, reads SQTIHQWPATLVQPVGSPLSLECTVEGTSNPNLYWYRQAAGRGLQLLFYSVGIGQISSEVPQNLSASRPQDRQFILSSKKLLLSDSGFYLCAWSFTTNYGYTFGSGTRLTVV.

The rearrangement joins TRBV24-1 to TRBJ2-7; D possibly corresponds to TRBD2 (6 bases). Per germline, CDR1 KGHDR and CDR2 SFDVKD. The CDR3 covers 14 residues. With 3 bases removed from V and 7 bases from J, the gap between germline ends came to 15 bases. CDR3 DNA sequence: TGTGCCACCAGTGATGCGGGGCGAAGTGATGAGCAGTACTTC. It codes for CATSDAGRSDEQYF.

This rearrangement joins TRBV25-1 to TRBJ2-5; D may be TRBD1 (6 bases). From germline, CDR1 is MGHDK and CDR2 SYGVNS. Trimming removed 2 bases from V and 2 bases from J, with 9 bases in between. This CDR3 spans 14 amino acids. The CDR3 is CASSEIGQQETQYF. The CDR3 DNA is TGTGCCAGCAGTGAAATCGGACAGCAAGAGACCCAGTACTTC. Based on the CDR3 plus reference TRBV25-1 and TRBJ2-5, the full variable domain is EADIYQTPRYLVIGTGKKITLECSQTMGHDKMYWYQQDPGMELHLIHYSYGVNSTEKGDLSSESTVSRIRTEHFPLTLESARPSHTSQYLCASSEIGQQETQYFGPGTRLLVL.

The CDR3: CATEAGDYEQYF. The CDR3 nucleotides read TGTGCCACCGAAGCGGGGGACTACGAGCAGTACTTC. The V and J genes are TRBV6-5 and TRBJ2-7, with TRBD2 matching 8 bases. The CDR3 contains 12 residues. The ends lost 10 bases at V and 3 bases at J; junction bases unmatched: 5. CDR1 and CDR2 (germline): MNHEY, SVGAGI.

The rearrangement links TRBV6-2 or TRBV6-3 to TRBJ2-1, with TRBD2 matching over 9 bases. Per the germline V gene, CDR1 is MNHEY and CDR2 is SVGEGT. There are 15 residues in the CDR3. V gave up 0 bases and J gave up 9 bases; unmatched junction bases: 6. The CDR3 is CASSYSGGGGSEQFF. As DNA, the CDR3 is TGTGCCAGCAGTTACTCCGGCGGGGGGGGGAGTGAGCAGTTCTTC.

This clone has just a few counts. CDR3 nucleotide sequence: TGTGCCATCGGAACTAGCTCCGTTCGCACAGATACGCAGTATTTT. This sequence encodes CAIGTSSVRTDTQYF. The rearrangement links TRBV10-3 to TRBJ2-3, with D possibly TRBD2 on 6 matching bases. The CDR3 runs 15 residues. CDR1 and CDR2 from the germline V gene are ENHRY and SYGVKD. Trimming took 8 bases from V and 1 from J, leaving 16 bases between them.

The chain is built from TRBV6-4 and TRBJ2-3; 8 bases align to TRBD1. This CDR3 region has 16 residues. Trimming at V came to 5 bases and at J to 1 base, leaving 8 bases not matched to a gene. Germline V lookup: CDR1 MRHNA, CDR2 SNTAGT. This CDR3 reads CASSLNRGMGTDTQYF. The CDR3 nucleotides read TGTGCCAGCAGTCTTAACAGGGGGATGGGCACAGATACGCAGTATTTT.

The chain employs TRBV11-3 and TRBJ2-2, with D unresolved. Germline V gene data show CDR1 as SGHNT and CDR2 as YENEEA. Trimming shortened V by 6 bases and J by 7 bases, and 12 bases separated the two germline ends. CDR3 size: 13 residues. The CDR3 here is CASSPEFRGELFF. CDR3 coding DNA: TGTGCCAGCAGTCCGGAGTTTCGCGGGGAGCTGTTTTTT. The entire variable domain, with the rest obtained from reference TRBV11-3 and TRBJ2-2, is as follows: EAGVVQSPRYKIIEKKQPVAFWCNPISGHNTLYWYLQNLGQGPELLIRYENEEAVDDSQLPKDRFSAERLKGVDSTLKIQPAELGDSAVYLCASSPEFRGELFFGEGSRLTVL.

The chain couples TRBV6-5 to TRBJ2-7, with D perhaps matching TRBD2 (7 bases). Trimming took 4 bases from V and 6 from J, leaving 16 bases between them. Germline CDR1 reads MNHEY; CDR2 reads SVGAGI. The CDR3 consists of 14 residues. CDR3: CASSFTAGEGEQYF. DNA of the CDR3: TGTGCCAGCAGTTTTACCGCAGGGGAGGGCGAGCAGTACTTC.

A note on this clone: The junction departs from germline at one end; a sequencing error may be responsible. In DNA form, the CDR3 reads TGCGCCAGCAGCACCTCCGGGACAGGGTATACTTCACCCCTCCACTTT. This translates into CASSTSGTGYTSPLHF. This chain connects TRBV5-1 to TRBJ1-6; 9 bases are a match to TRBD1. This CDR3 spans 16 amino acids. The germline CDR1 and CDR2 sequences are SGHRS and YFSETQ.